A single sample gave rise to the 25 T cell receptor beta chains below, sequenced in a study of Ad26.COV2.S vaccination and SARS-CoV-2 variants (dated by TCRdb to the early 2020s). Libraries were made using the immunoSEQ multiplex PCR assay. Sourced from immuneACCESS, this table was stored by TCRdb with only in-frame sequences that have V and J called. A share of the clones is absent; for the studies checked, an unresolved V gene accounts for under half, and the remainder has no known explanation. The sample profile shows about 440,000 clones; around nine tenths of them were found once. The ten largest clones take up about 13% of the sample. The sample's treatment or condition, from its label and the paper: over 15 received Ad26.COV2.S at low or high dose, single or two shots; 5 received placebo; per-sample allocation not given. Repertoires of vaccine and placebo recipients were sequenced from samples collected on day 63 after the first injection.

The material sequenced was peripheral blood, taken in a trial of Ad26.COV2.S vaccine versus placebo. The receptors originated from a person aged 18-60 years who received the Ad26.COV2.S COVID-19 vaccine or a placebo.

This chain connects TRBV6-2 or TRBV6-3 to TRBJ2-1, with D hard to call. V gave up 6 bases and J gave up 8 bases, with 11 bases separating them. The CDR3 is made up of 12 amino acids. The V gene's germline CDR1 is MNHEY and CDR2 SVGEGT. In nucleotides, the CDR3 is TGTGCCAGCAGCCGAATGTCTCATGAGCAGTTCTTC. This gives the protein CASSRMSHEQFF.

This clone occurred a few times. This chain connects TRBV28 to TRBJ1-2, with 9 bases matching TRBD1. Germline CDR1 and CDR2: MDHEN and SYDVKM. CDR3 length equals 15 residues. J gave up 8 bases and V 6 bases, and 13 bases lay outside the gene matches. In DNA, the CDR3 is TGTGCCAGCAGCCCACCGGACAGGGGAAGGCTGGGCTACACCTTC. Amino acid sequence: CASSPPDRGRLGYTF.

The CDR3 coding sequence is TGTGCCAGCAGTTCACCCGGCGGGGGAGCGACTGAAGCTTTCTTT. Encoded protein: CASSSPGGGATEAFF. The chain is built from TRBV28 and TRBJ1-1, with D perhaps matching TRBD1 (5 bases). There are 15 residues in the CDR3. Per germline, CDR1 MDHEN and CDR2 SYDVKM. With 4 bases removed from V and 5 bases from J, the gap between germline ends came to 17 bases.

The chain has TRBV7-8 and TRBJ1-5; TRBD1 is a possible D gene (6 bases). With 5 bases removed from V and 7 bases from J, the gap between germline ends came to 21 bases. The CDR3 spans 16 residues. Germline values: CDR1 SGHVS, CDR2 FQNEAQ. The CDR3 reads CASSPRGGPVGQPQHF. CDR3 nucleotide sequence: TGTGCCAGCAGCCCTCGAGGGGGGCCCGTGGGCCAGCCCCAGCATTTT.

The rearrangement links TRBV7-2 to TRBJ2-5; D remains ambiguous. The ends were cut back, 5 bases at V and 5 bases at J, with 9 bases in the middle. In germline, CDR1 is SGHTA, CDR2 FQGNSA. This CDR3 has 12 amino acids. This CDR3 reads CASSRPVETQYF. In nucleotides, the CDR3 is TGTGCCAGCAGCCGCCCCGTGGAGACCCAGTACTTC.

The chain uses TRBV19 and TRBJ1-2, with D possibly matching TRBD1 (6 bases). This CDR3 is built from 12 residues. V was clipped by 7 bases and J by 8 bases, with 14 bases between them. CDR1 is LNHDA, CDR2 SQIVND, per germline (reference sequence). The CDR3 DNA sequence: TGTGCCAGTACCAACGGCGGGGGCGGCTACACCTTC. Its protein product is CASTNGGGGYTF. Complete variable domain (other parts from reference TRBV19 and TRBJ1-2): DGGITQSPKYLFRKEGQNVTLSCEQNLNHDAMYWYRQDPGQGLRLIYYSQIVNDFQKGDIAEGYSVSREKKESFPLTVTSAQKNPTAFYLCASTNGGGGYTFGSGTRLTVV.

This chain joins TRBV16 and TRBJ2-7, with 9 bases aligning to TRBD1. This CDR3 has 15 residues. The junction had 6 bases not matched to a gene; V was cut back by 3 bases and J by 3 bases. CDR1 and CDR2 (germline): KGHSY, FQNENV. The DNA of the CDR3 is TGTGCCAGCAGCCATTCGGGACAGGGTTTCTACGAGCAGTACTTC. Protein sequence: CASSHSGQGFYEQYF.

The chain links TRBV30 to TRBJ2-7; 8 bases are a match to TRBD2. J was trimmed by 7 bases and V by 3 bases; bases with no gene match: 14. This CDR3 has 15 amino acids. In germline, CDR1 is GTSNPN, CDR2 SVGIG (reference sequence). The CDR3 coding sequence is TGTGCCTGGAGCCCTCTGGGTCCCCCTAGCGGGGAGCAGTACTTC. It codes for CAWSPLGPPSGEQYF.

In nucleotides, the CDR3 is TGTGCCACCAGCACGGGAGACAGGGGGCATCAGCCCCAGCATTTT. Encoded protein: CATSTGDRGHQPQHF. This chain uses TRBV15 with TRBJ1-5; TRBD1 aligns across 10 bases. The CDR3 consists of 15 residues. J was trimmed by 5 bases and V by 4 bases; bases with no gene match: 5. Per the germline V gene, CDR1 is LNHNV and CDR2 is YYDKDF (reference sequence).

The rearrangement links TRBV5-1 to TRBJ2-3; 9 bases are a match to TRBD1. This CDR3 has 16 amino acids. Per the germline V gene, CDR1 is SGHRS and CDR2 is YFSETQ. V trimming: 2 bases; J trimming: 0 bases; junction bases outside the gene matches: 4. The chain's CDR3 is CASSFGQGQSTDTQYF. In DNA form, the CDR3 reads TGCGCCAGCAGCTTCGGACAGGGGCAAAGCACAGATACGCAGTATTTT.

This rearrangement joins TRBV5-8 to TRBJ1-1; TRBD1 matches at 9 bases. This CDR3 is built from 15 residues. Germline CDR1 and CDR2: SGHTS and YDEGEE. V shed 0 bases, J shed 5 bases, and the junction held 5 bases outside the gene matches. For the CDR3, the DNA is TGTGCCAGCAGCTTGGAAGACAGGGGGGGGACTGAAGCTTTCTTT. It translates to CASSLEDRGGTEAFF.

The rearrangement joins TRBV5-1 to TRBJ2-2; D is perhaps TRBD1 or TRBD2 (5 bases each). From germline, CDR1 is SGHRS and CDR2 YFSETQ. The CDR3 spans 13 residues. Trimming cost V 4 bases and J 5 bases, with 9 bases left between them. The CDR3 region has the DNA TGCGCCAGCAGCATGGGGGAAACCGGGGAGCTGTTTTTT. Translation gives CASSMGETGELFF. Filled out from reference TRBV5-1 and TRBJ2-2, the complete variable domain reads KAGVTQTPRYLIKTRGQQVTLSCSPISGHRSVSWYQQTPGQGLQFLFEYFSETQRNKGNFPGRFSGRQFSNSRSEMNVSTLELGDSALYLCASSMGETGELFFGEGSRLTVL.

This clone was detected only once. The V call is TRBV2, the J call TRBJ1-1, with TRBD1 as a possible D gene (5 bases). The CDR3 is made up of 12 amino acids. V gave up 10 bases and J gave up 7 bases, with 16 bases separating them. From germline, CDR1 is SNHLY and CDR2 FYNNEI. CDR3 sequence: CATRSLRDEAFF. Written as DNA, the CDR3 is TGTGCCACCAGGAGCCTCAGGGATGAAGCTTTCTTT.

The chain links TRBV27 to TRBJ1-1; D is unresolved. The CDR3 loop spans 15 amino acids. Germline V gene lookup returns CDR1 MNHEY and CDR2 SMNVEV (reference sequence). V was pared by 5 bases and J by 1 base, with 14 bases between. The CDR3 protein is CASSATWVRNTEAFF. The CDR3 nucleotides are TGTGCCAGCAGTGCCACATGGGTCCGGAACACTGAAGCTTTCTTT.

V gene TRBV30 combines with J gene TRBJ1-6, with 9 nucleotides matching TRBD1. The CDR3 runs to 16 residues. Per the germline V gene, CDR1 is GTSNPN and CDR2 is SVGIG (reference sequence). The trim removed 1 base at V and 7 bases at J, leaving 8 bases unmatched. This CDR3 is CAWSAVGTGKNSPLHF. In DNA, the CDR3 is TGTGCCTGGAGTGCCGTGGGGACAGGGAAAAATTCACCCCTCCACTTT.

This clone has a count of ten or more. This chain links TRBV3-1 (or the pseudogene TRBV3-2) with TRBJ2-7; D is unclear. CDR1 and CDR2 from the germline V gene are LGHDT and YNNKEL (reference sequence). This CDR3 is built from 11 residues. V was shortened by 4 bases and J by 6 bases, with 7 bases between the two germline ends. The CDR3 DNA follows: TGTGCCAGCAGCCGGAACCGCGAGCAGTACTTC. Its protein product is CASSRNREQYF.

The chain uses TRBV6-5 and TRBJ1-1, with D perhaps TRBD1 (6 bases). Trimming cost V 10 bases and J 4 bases, with 10 bases left between them. Germline V lookup: CDR1 MNHEY, CDR2 SVGAGI. The length of the CDR3 is 11 residues. The CDR3 protein is CATGQFTEAFF. DNA of the CDR3: TGTGCCACCGGACAGTTCACTGAAGCTTTCTTT.

The V gene is TRBV15, the J gene TRBJ2-3; 8 bases line up with TRBD2. The CDR3 is 16 residues long. V dropped 1 base and J dropped 0; count of bases not matched to a gene: 3. CDR1 is LNHNV and CDR2 is YYDKDF in the germline V gene (reference sequence). CDR3 nucleotides: TGTGCCACCAGCAGAGGTACTAGCGGTAGCACAGATACGCAGTATTTT. It is translated as CATSRGTSGSTDTQYF.

The genes are TRBV19 and TRBJ2-7; 11 nucleotides align to TRBD2. This CDR3 contains 15 residues. V shed 3 bases and J 2 bases; nucleotides not matched to a gene: 3. Germline V lookup: CDR1 LNHDA, CDR2 SQIVND (reference sequence). The CDR3 DNA sequence: TGTGCCAGTAGTATGATAGCGGGAGGGCCCTACGAGCAGTACTTC. Its protein is CASSMIAGGPYEQYF.

There are a few counts of this clone. V gene TRBV2 combines with J gene TRBJ2-3; D unclear. The V end was cut by 7 bases, the J end by 0 bases, with 11 bases between. The length of the CDR3 is 14 residues. Germline lookup yields CDR1 SNHLY and CDR2 FYNNEI. Written as DNA, the CDR3 is TGTGCCAGCAACATTGCAAGGAGCACAGATACGCAGTATTTT. This gives the protein CASNIARSTDTQYF.

This chain connects TRBV28 to TRBJ1-5; D uncertain. This CDR3 spans 12 amino acids. CDR1 MDHEN and CDR2 SYDVKM come from the germline V gene. V lost 5 bases and J lost 11, with 13 bases in between. The CDR3 sequence is CASSPGRMAQHF. The CDR3 DNA sequence: TGTGCCAGCAGTCCCGGACGGATGGCCCAGCATTTT.

V gene TRBV24-1 combines with J gene TRBJ2-3; TRBD2 might be the D (6 bases). The V gene's germline CDR1 is KGHDR and CDR2 SFDVKD. V was pared by 2 bases and J by 4 bases, with 24 bases between. The CDR3 runs 19 residues. This CDR3 reads CATSDSSVRGRLMSDTQYF. The CDR3 DNA sequence: TGTGCCACCAGTGATTCTAGCGTTCGTGGGAGATTGATGTCAGATACGCAGTATTTT.

This clone was observed a single time. The chain is built from TRBV10-2 and TRBJ1-3, with D perhaps matching TRBD1 (5 bases). The CDR3 sequence is 15 residues long. V was trimmed by 6 bases and J by 0 bases, leaving 12 bases between them. Germline V gives CDR1 WSHSY, CDR2 SAAADI. The CDR3: CASRVQGLSGNTIYF. Written as DNA, the CDR3 is TGCGCCAGCAGGGTTCAGGGACTCTCTGGAAACACCATATATTTT.

The chain links TRBV3-1 (or the pseudogene TRBV3-2) to TRBJ1-1, with D unresolved. Between the trimmed V and J ends, which lost 1 base and 0 bases, there was a span of 9 bases. This CDR3 has 15 amino acids. The germline V gene encodes CDR1 LGHDT and CDR2 YNNKEL (reference sequence). Here the CDR3 reads CASSQGTGVNTEAFF. CDR3 DNA sequence: TGTGCCAGCAGCCAAGGGACTGGGGTGAACACTGAAGCTTTCTTT.

The chain recombines TRBV18 with TRBJ2-1, with 10 bases lining up with TRBD2. V lost 3 bases to trimming and J lost 15 bases; unmatched junction nucleotides: 17. Germline values: CDR1 KGHSH, CDR2 LQKENI. The CDR3 length is 16 residues. CDR3 coding DNA: TGTGCCAGCTCACCGCCAATAGCGGGAGGCACCCGGGGGCGGTTCTTC. The encoded protein is CASSPPIAGGTRGRFF.